The rows below give T cell receptor beta chains drawn from one sample of a study of T-cell memory formation after mild COVID-19. TCRdb itself ran the 5' RACE reads through MiXCR, one entry per CDR3 protein. The sample holds approximately 570,000 distinct CDR3 sequences; approximately 19% are singletons and the top ten take approximately 12%. The sequencing sample was made of PBMCs or a T cell subset sorted from them (not recorded which). The receptors were sampled from an adult woman who had mild COVID-19 (a few samples of this study predate the infection). Cell type and time point are not known. Each CDR3 is given with its conserved first and last residue. D genes are given only for firm matches. Clone size appears in some rows only: once, few, many, or a class for an expanded clone.

clone_size,v_call,d_call,j_call,cdr3_aa,cdr3_nt
few,TRBV5-4,-,TRBJ2-1,CASSFGTPTGIYNEQFF,TGTGCCAGCAGCTTCGGGACACCCACGGGGATATACAATGAGCAGTTCTTC
few,TRBV5-1,-,TRBJ1-1,CASRLSASGGEAFF,TGCGCCAGCAGACTGTCCGCCTCCGGCGGTGAAGCTTTCTTT
-,TRBV12-3/TRBV12-4,TRBD2,TRBJ2-1,CASSPPGTSGYNEQFF,TGTGCCAGCAGTCCCCCCGGGACTAGCGGCTACAATGAGCAGTTCTTC
few,TRBV7-9,-,TRBJ2-1,CASSLYDWGHEQFF,TGTGCCAGCAGCTTATACGACTGGGGCCATGAGCAGTTCTTC
few,TRBV3-1,-,TRBJ2-1,CASSQEWDSDEQFF,TGTGCCAGCAGCCAAGAATGGGACTCGGATGAGCAGTTCTTC
few,TRBV5-1,-,TRBJ1-2,CASSYETALYGYTF,TGCGCCAGCAGCTATGAGACAGCCCTCTATGGCTACACCTTC
-,TRBV6-5,-,TRBJ1-4,CASSWKLTNEKLFF,TGTGCCAGCAGTTGGAAGCTTACTAATGAAAAACTGTTTTTT
-,TRBV2,TRBD1,TRBJ1-6,CAGGGQGATSPLHF,TGTGCCGGAGGCGGACAGGGGGCGACTTCACCCCTCCACTTT
few,TRBV6-1,TRBD2,TRBJ2-3,CASGTSGVFTDTQYF,TGTGCCAGCGGAACTAGCGGGGTCTTCACAGATACGCAGTATTTT
-,TRBV5-6,TRBD1,TRBJ2-1,CASSSMGQGAYNEQFF,TGTGCCAGCAGCTCGATGGGACAGGGGGCCTACAATGAGCAGTTCTTC
-,TRBV5-6,-,TRBJ2-1,CASSLVGPIYNEQFF,TGTGCCAGCAGCTTGGTTGGGCCGATCTACAATGAGCAGTTCTTC
few,TRBV4-3,-,TRBJ2-7,CASSQRTEKSYEQYF,TGCGCCAGCAGCCAGAGGACAGAAAAATCCTACGAGCAGTACTTC
-,TRBV10-3,TRBD2,TRBJ2-7,CAISVETSGEQYF,TGTGCCATCAGCGTAGAGACTAGCGGCGAGCAGTACTTC
-,TRBV7-3,TRBD2,TRBJ2-3,CASRRTSGAGDTQYF,TGTGCCAGCAGACGGACTAGCGGGGCGGGGGATACGCAGTATTTT
-,TRBV29-1,TRBD1,TRBJ1-5,CSVEETGGGVGTQHF,TGCAGCGTTGAAGAAACAGGGGGAGGAGTAGGGACCCAGCATTTT
few,TRBV20-1,-,TRBJ2-7,CSAKDLTSSYEQYF,TGCAGTGCTAAGGACCTGACGAGCTCCTACGAGCAGTACTTC
-,TRBV7-9,-,TRBJ2-3,CASSFAGDTQYF,TGTGCCAGCAGCTTTGCTGGAGATACGCAGTATTTT
-,TRBV9,TRBD1,TRBJ2-7,CASSPRGTGSNEQYF,TGTGCCAGCAGCCCACGGGGGACAGGGAGTAACGAGCAGTACTTC
-,TRBV28,-,TRBJ1-1,CASRPADQDEDTEAFF,TGTGCCAGCAGACCAGCGGACCAGGACGAGGACACTGAAGCTTTCTTT
-,TRBV10-3,-,TRBJ2-3,CAIRIRAPTDTQYF,TGTGCCATCAGGATACGAGCCCCCACAGATACGCAGTATTTT
few,TRBV6-6,-,TRBJ2-3,CASTTAGLGGTDTQYF,TGTGCCAGCACCACTGCCGGACTAGGGGGAACAGATACGCAGTATTTT
-,TRBV19,TRBD1,TRBJ2-7,CASSAGQGNYEQYF,TGTGCCAGTAGTGCGGGACAGGGGAACTACGAGCAGTACTTC
-,TRBV4-1,TRBD1,TRBJ1-2,CASSQGQGSLNYGYTF,TGCGCCAGCAGCCAAGGACAGGGATCCTTAAACTATGGCTACACCTTC
-,TRBV6-5,TRBD2,TRBJ2-4,CASRILSGSGAKNIQYF,TGTGCCAGCAGGATCCTTAGCGGGAGCGGGGCCAAAAACATTCAGTACTTC
-,TRBV4-1,TRBD2,TRBJ2-2,CASSQVVGTSGGAAGELFF,TGCGCCAGCAGCCAAGTGGTCGGGACTAGCGGGGGGGCGGCCGGGGAGCTGTTTTTT
few,TRBV7-2,-,TRBJ2-5,CASRLAPQETQYF,TGTGCCAGCAGGCTAGCGCCCCAAGAGACCCAGTACTTC
-,TRBV10-3,-,TRBJ2-3,CAVRLGGADTQYF,TGTGCCGTAAGATTGGGTGGGGCAGATACGCAGTATTTT
few,TRBV12-3/TRBV12-4,-,TRBJ2-2,CASSSLSVNTGELFF,TGTGCCAGCAGTTCCCTTAGCGTCAACACCGGGGAGCTGTTTTTT
-,TRBV4-2,TRBD1,TRBJ2-1,CASSQDRTGSISNNEQFF,TGTGCCAGCAGCCAAGATCGGACAGGGTCGATTTCCAACAATGAGCAGTTCTTC
-,TRBV12-3/TRBV12-4,-,TRBJ1-3,CASSLGAVGNTIYF,TGTGCCAGCAGCTTGGGGGCAGTAGGAAACACCATATATTTT
-,TRBV5-1,TRBD2,TRBJ2-3,CASSPLAGGPAATDTQYF,TGCGCCAGCAGCCCTTTGGCGGGGGGGCCGGCGGCGACAGATACGCAGTATTTT
-,TRBV20-1,-,TRBJ2-7,CSARDSAGGYEQYF,TGCAGTGCTAGAGATTCAGCGGGTGGGTACGAGCAGTACTTC
few,TRBV12-3/TRBV12-4,-,TRBJ2-7,CASSFNRDYEQYF,TGTGCCAGCAGTTTTAACAGGGACTACGAGCAGTACTTC
few,TRBV20-1,TRBD1,TRBJ2-1,CSARGTGGVQFF,TGCAGTGCTAGGGGGACAGGCGGGGTCCAGTTCTTC
few,TRBV10-2,TRBD2,TRBJ2-2,CASKAGKNTGELFF,TGCGCCAGCAAAGCGGGAAAGAACACCGGGGAGCTGTTTTTT
-,TRBV9,-,TRBJ2-1,CASSVRTVSEQFF,TGTGCCAGCAGCGTCAGGACCGTGAGTGAGCAGTTCTTC
few,TRBV7-9,-,TRBJ2-2,CASSEHPTGELFF,TGTGCCAGCAGCGAACATCCCACCGGGGAGCTGTTTTTT
-,TRBV4-2,-,TRBJ2-3,CASSQEGDIGSLGQYF,TGTGCCAGCAGCCAAGAGGGCGATATCGGGTCTCTAGGGCAGTATTTT
few,TRBV4-1,-,TRBJ1-3,CASSQATYRIRSGNTIYF,TGCGCCAGCAGCCAAGCGACATACCGAATCCGCTCTGGAAACACCATATATTTT
-,TRBV29-1,-,TRBJ2-3,CSAKKGNTMADTQYF,TGCAGCGCCAAGAAGGGTAACACTATGGCAGATACGCAGTATTTT
few,TRBV9,TRBD1,TRBJ2-1,CASSPGTGDEQFF,TGTGCCAGCAGCCCCGGGACAGGGGATGAGCAGTTCTTC
-,TRBV19,-,TRBJ2-5,CASSRSLGGETQYF,TGTGCCAGTAGTCGATCTCTAGGAGGGGAGACCCAGTACTTC
few,TRBV7-6,-,TRBJ2-1,CASSQYDDNEQFF,TGTGCCAGCAGTCAATACGACGATAATGAGCAGTTCTTC
-,TRBV28,TRBD2,TRBJ2-1,CASSFFRSGGSYNEQFF,TGTGCCAGCAGTTTTTTCCGTTCGGGAGGTTCCTACAATGAGCAGTTCTTC
-,TRBV5-1,-,TRBJ2-5,CASSRSRGLFGNMQETQYF,TGCGCCAGCAGCCGATCCCGCGGACTGTTTGGGAATATGCAAGAGACCCAGTACTTC